This T cell receptor beta chain was captured by sequencing in a study of T cell responses to AZD1222 COVID-19 vaccine (dated by TCRdb to the early 2020s). With respect to the entire study: AZD1222 recipients whose second dose came at about 4 weeks and those whose second dose came at about 12 weeks were combined into one group, since spike-specific TCR depth and breadth did not differ between the two schedules. TCR sequencing covered 233 trial participants: approximately 200 given two doses of AZD1222 and about 26 given two doses of MenACWY control vaccine. Enrollment into the trials was organized by age into subgroups of 18-55, 56-69 and 70-plus years, and those subgroups contained roughly 150, 30 and 60 TCR-sequenced participants, respectively.

Paper-wide results and their limitations: Because no samples from the day 14 peak response were available, repertoires could be characterized only after the peak T cell response. After two AZD1222 doses, both the breadth and the depth of spike-specific TCRs were significantly higher than at day 0 and than in MenACWY recipients. CD4 TCRs associated with the vaccine covered the entire spike protein, and the dominant responses were in regions 160-218 and 743-854. Epitopes outside the regions mutated in the B.1.351 and B.1.1.7 variants were reportedly recognized by nearly half of the unique spike-specific TCRs. Conclusions about previously exposed vaccinees were limited because only six AZD1222 recipients were SARS-CoV-2 seropositive at baseline. The 56-69-year group was small, and its depth increase did not reach significance, likely because of low power. Participants were mostly white British, with more females than males. The authors suggested clonal diversity may have been underestimated.

The sample's time point label is to be understood as: baseline before first vaccination. Samples from vaccinated people were obtained from the UK trials COV001 and COV002, which included a single-blind randomized controlled phase 2/3 trial of AZD1222 (ChAdOx1 nCoV-19) in healthy adults. For TCRbeta chain sequencing, PBMC samples were collected from trial participants at day 0 and at day 28 after the second dose. The CDR3 regions of human TCRbeta chains were analyzed by immunosequencing. Processing in the source paper ran as follows. TCRs in the repertoires were matched against a reference library of SARS-CoV-2-specific TCRs that had been generated with the MIRA antigen-specificity platform. Breadth was defined as the fraction of unique TCRs that were SARS-CoV-2-associated. Depth was defined as the fraction of total T cells that were SARS-CoV-2-associated. Using the MIRA data, each spike-specific TCR was assigned both to the spike region to which the TCR was reactive and to a CD4 or CD8 class. Log10-transformed breadth and depth values were compared by one-way ANOVA with Sidak's multiple comparisons tests. The clones in this table, taken by TCRdb from immuneACCESS, are in-frame only. Not every clone is retained; where verified, under half of the shortfall comes from an unresolved V gene, and the cause of the rest is unknown. D and trimming were read from the DNA, whereas the V and J calls and clone size are those reported in that table. For this sample there are 100,000 or so clones; 82% appear just once. Approximately 5% of the sample is in the top ten clones.

To note about this clone: Its binding antigen is unknown. No much larger clonotype is one base removed from it; base qualities were not supplied.

The germline V gene yields SGHTA for CDR1 and FQGNSA for CDR2. The junction carries 8 bases between V and J, which are trimmed by 1 base and 5 bases respectively. The CDR3 spans 14 residues, from the cysteine through the phenylalanine. Only the CDR3 portion is preserved as DNA: 42 bases, with reading frame beginning at the first base. This sequence uses TRBV7-2 and TRBJ2-2; the D gene cannot be resolved reliably. This sequence was found in an adult in good health. Sample: peripheral blood, taken on day 0 of AZD1222 vaccination. The DNA sequence reads TGTGCCAGCAGCTTAGGAAGGGCAACCGGGGAGCTGTTTTTT. Its protein reads: CASSLGRATGELFF.